The table lists the clone carrying this TCR beta chain with a few counts. Losses at the gene ends were 6 bases for V and 0 bases for J; bases not matched to a gene: 5. The CDR3 loop spans 16 amino acids. Germline-derived CDR1 and CDR2 are MDHEN and SYDVKM. This entry comes from a study of blood T cell repertoires in COVID-19. In the source study's methods: From reference gene primer amplification, estimates of nucleated cell counts were derived. TCRdb keeps only in-frame clones here, not all; method: immunoSEQ multiplex PCR. V and J calls and clone size follow that table, whereas D and trimming were derived from the DNA. The table records roughly 170,000 clones, roughly 79% of them present only once.

The sample comprised peripheral blood. The TCR originated in a woman aged 70-85 years with acute or convalescent COVID-19. The V gene is TRBV28, the J gene TRBJ2-1; 10 nucleotides agree with TRBD2. The DNA for the CDR3 is TGTGCCAGCAGATTTAGCGGGGGGCGCTCCTACAATGAGCAGTTCTTC. Protein sequence: CASRFSGGRSYNEQFF.